The next 25 T cell receptor beta chains were all read from a single sample in a study of siplizumab effects on memory and regulatory T cells. Method: immunoSEQ multiplex PCR; TCRdb's copy keeps in-frame clones and lacks some. Altogether about 100,000 clones are present, 80% to 95% being singletons, with the ten largest covering roughly 2.5%. Sequencing was performed on CD4+ T cells sorted from blood. All receptors come from a human donor in good health. Some clones in this sample may be carry-over from other donors' samples.

The J gene is TRBJ2-7, the V gene TRBV18, with 7 nucleotides matching TRBD1. J lost 1 base, V lost 3 bases, and 6 bases had no gene match. Looked up from germline, CDR1 is KGHSH and CDR2 is LQKENI. This CDR3 region has 15 residues. The CDR3 loop is CASSPPGQQSYEQYF. Here the CDR3 DNA reads TGTGCCAGCTCACCCCCGGGACAGCAGTCCTACGAGCAGTACTTC.

A few counts support this clone. The chain links TRBV10-1 to TRBJ2-7, with 8 bases lining up with TRBD1. CDR3 length equals 13 residues. Germline V lookup: CDR1 WNHNN, CDR2 SYGVQD (reference sequence). V shed 6 bases, J shed 5 bases, and the junction held 6 bases outside the gene matches. CDR3 DNA: TGCGCCAGCAGCCTAGACAGGGGAGACGAGCAGTACTTC. It specifies CASSLDRGDEQYF.

A remark on this clone: At the DNA level, this CDR3 is encoded by other sequences in the same sample as well. The chain is built from TRBV5-1 and TRBJ2-5; possible D gene TRBD1, 5 bases. The CDR3 is 14 residues long. Germline V gene data show CDR1 as SGHRS and CDR2 as YFSETQ. Trimming cost V 0 bases and J 4 bases, with 10 bases left between them. The CDR3: CASSLAGQRETQYF. The CDR3 DNA is TGCGCCAGCAGCTTGGCCGGACAACGAGAGACCCAGTACTTC.

V and J are TRBV5-4 and TRBJ2-2; TRBD2 matches 10 bases. Germline CDR1 is SGHNT and CDR2 is YYREEE (reference sequence). The V and J ends lost 4 bases and 6 bases, in that order; junction bases with no gene match: 15. The CDR3 is 18 residues long. CDR3 bases: TGTGCCAGCAGCCGAAAACCCCTAGCGGGAGTGGGAGCCGGGGAGCTGTTTTTT. It is translated as CASSRKPLAGVGAGELFF. Supplemented by reference TRBV5-4 and TRBJ2-2, the full variable domain reads ETGVTQSPTHLIKTRGQQVTLRCSSQSGHNTVSWYQQALGQGPQFIFQYYREEENGRGNFPPRFSGLQFPNYSSELNVNALELDDSALYLCASSRKPLAGVGAGELFFGEGSRLTVL.

The chain combines TRBV20-1 with TRBJ1-1; D not certain. The germline CDR1 and CDR2 sequences are DFQATT and SNEGSKA (reference sequence). CDR3 size: 9 residues. The CDR3 sequence: CRVNTEAFF. The CDR3 coding sequence is TGCAGGGTGAACACTGAAGCTTTCTTT.

The CDR3 protein is CASSSNGVSEQYF. The CDR3 nucleotides read TGCGCCAGCAGCTCAAACGGGGTATCCGAGCAGTACTTC. The V and J genes are TRBV5-1 and TRBJ2-7; weak D call: TRBD2 (5 bases). Germline V gene data show CDR1 as SGHRS and CDR2 as YFSETQ. CDR3 size: 13 residues. V shed 3 bases and J shed 6 bases, with 13 bases lying between them.

The chain couples TRBV4-1 to TRBJ1-2; 10 bases are a match to TRBD1. This CDR3 spans 16 amino acids. The V gene end was trimmed by 0 bases and the J gene end by 5 bases; junction bases not matched to a gene: 6. The germline CDR1 and CDR2 sequences are MGHRA and YSYEKL. CDR3 DNA: TGCGCCAGCAGCCAAGAATCAGTGGGACAGGGGTATGGCTACACCTTC. Its translation: CASSQESVGQGYGYTF.

The V and J genes are TRBV7-9 and TRBJ1-1; 8 nucleotides match TRBD1. With V trimmed by 5 bases and J by 4 bases, 9 bases remained unmatched. The V gene's germline CDR1 is SEHNR and CDR2 FQNEAQ (reference sequence). This CDR3 spans 15 amino acids. The CDR3 coding sequence is TGTGCCAGCAGCGGACGGGACAGGAGGAGCACTGAAGCTTTCTTT. It specifies CASSGRDRRSTEAFF. The full variable domain, completed using reference TRBV7-9 and TRBJ1-1, is DTGVSQNPRHKITKRGQNVTFRCDPISEHNRLYWYRQTLGQGPEFLTYFQNEAQLEKSRLLSDRFSAERPKGSFSTLEIQRTEQGDSAMYLCASSGRDRRSTEAFFGQGTRLTVV.

CDR3 in amino acids: CASSLEWRVTDTQYF. The CDR3 DNA follows: TGTGCCAGCAGCTTAGAGTGGCGGGTCACAGATACGCAGTATTTT. The V call is TRBV11-2, the J call TRBJ2-3, with D tentatively TRBD2 (5 bases). V lost 0 bases, J lost 2 bases, and 9 bases lay in between. Germline loops: CDR1 SGHAT, CDR2 FQNNGV. The CDR3 contains 15 residues.

This clone was picked up one time. The chain carries TRBV11-3 and TRBJ2-2; no firm D call. Trimming stripped 5 bases from V and 2 bases from J, with 12 bases between. The CDR3 covers 15 residues. Germline V CDR1 and CDR2: SGHNT, YENEEA. CDR3 DNA sequence: TGTGCCAGCAGCCAACTTTGGGATAACACCGGGGAGCTGTTTTTT. This encodes CASSQLWDNTGELFF.

The CDR3 nucleotides are TGCGCCAGCGAGGGGTCGTTCCTTGGGGCTGGGGCCAACGTCCTGACTTTC. Amino acid sequence: CASEGSFLGAGANVLTF. The rearrangement links TRBV10-2 to TRBJ2-6; tentatively, D is TRBD1 or TRBD2 (5 bases each). Per the germline V gene, CDR1 is WSHSY and CDR2 is SAAADI. Trimming left V 8 bases short and J 2 bases short, with 19 bases between. This CDR3 is 17 amino acids long.

This sequence joins TRBV30 and TRBJ1-2; D remains unclear. This CDR3 spans 13 amino acids. V lost 0 bases to trimming and J lost 7 bases, with 12 bases between them. The germline CDR1 and CDR2 sequences are GTSNPN and SVGIG (reference sequence). The CDR3 region is CAWSVETATGYTF. The CDR3 coding sequence is TGTGCCTGGAGTGTAGAAACAGCGACTGGCTACACCTTC.

The chain uses TRBV25-1 and TRBJ1-2, with 9 bases lining up with TRBD1. J gave up 0 bases and V 3 bases, and 2 bases lay outside the gene matches. This CDR3 is built from 15 residues. Germline CDR1 MGHDK, CDR2 SYGVNS. The CDR3 reads CASSETGGANYGYTF. In DNA, the CDR3 is TGTGCCAGCAGTGAGACAGGGGGGGCTAACTATGGCTACACCTTC.

The V and J genes are TRBV13 and TRBJ2-1, with D hard to call. V lost 2 bases to trimming and J lost 6 bases, with 5 bases between them. The CDR3 runs 12 residues. Germline CDR1 PRHDT, CDR2 FYEKMQ (reference sequence). The DNA of the CDR3 is TGTGCCAGCAGCTTATGGGGCAATGAGCAGTTCTTC. It yields the protein CASSLWGNEQFF.

The chain joins TRBV9 to TRBJ2-5, with D tentatively TRBD2 (6 bases). The CDR3 is 14 amino acids. In germline, CDR1 is SGDLS, CDR2 YYNGEE. V was cut by 4 bases and J by 0 bases, with 10 bases left in between. CDR3 sequence (DNA): TGTGCCAGCAGCCCCCCGGGAGACCAAGAGACCCAGTACTTC. Residues: CASSPPGDQETQYF.

This rearrangement joins TRBV19 to TRBJ1-5; TRBD1 is a possible D gene (5 bases). CDR3 size: 16 residues. Germline CDR1 LNHDA, CDR2 SQIVND (reference sequence). V lost 4 bases and J 0 bases, leaving 13 bases between the germline ends. The CDR3 region is CASSSRDGYSNQPQHF. DNA for the CDR3: TGTGCCAGTAGTAGCCGGGACGGCTATAGCAATCAGCCCCAGCATTTT.

This sequence joins TRBV6-6 and TRBJ2-7; the match to TRBD1 covers 10 bases. CDR3 length equals 15 residues. V gave up 2 bases and J gave up 2 bases; unmatched junction bases: 3. Germline V gene sequence: CDR1 MNHNY, CDR2 SVGAGI (reference sequence). The CDR3 loop reads CASSYGDRGAYEQYF. CDR3 coding DNA: TGTGCCAGCAGTTACGGGGACAGGGGCGCCTACGAGCAGTACTTC.

The chain has TRBV7-9 and TRBJ2-3; 7 nucleotides align to TRBD2. The CDR3 length is 18 residues. Germline V CDR1 and CDR2: SEHNR, FQNEAQ (reference sequence). The ends lost 4 bases at V and 2 bases at J; junction bases unmatched: 15. The chain's CDR3 is CASSSPGLAAVYTDTQYF. The CDR3 DNA is TGTGCCAGCAGCTCCCCCGGGCTAGCGGCTGTCTACACAGATACGCAGTATTTT.

V usage is TRBV19 and J usage is TRBJ2-5; 16 bases align to TRBD2. The length of the CDR3 is 20 residues. The germline V gene has CDR1 LNHDA and CDR2 SQIVND (reference sequence). Trimming took 1 base from V and 4 from J; bases not matched to a gene: 12. CDR3 region: CASSIGGSGLAGGRGETQYF. CDR3 nucleotides: TGTGCCAGTAGTATAGGGGGGTCGGGACTAGCGGGAGGGAGAGGAGAGACCCAGTACTTC. The whole variable domain, remainder taken from reference TRBV19 and TRBJ2-5, is DGGITQSPKYLFRKEGQNVTLSCEQNLNHDAMYWYRQDPGQGLRLIYYSQIVNDFQKGDIAEGYSVSREKKESFPLTVTSAQKNPTAFYLCASSIGGSGLAGGRGETQYFGPGTRLLVL.

The count of this clone is one. V usage is TRBV6-5 and J usage is TRBJ1-3; no clear D gene. V was clipped by 0 bases and J by 1 base, with 1 base between them. Germline lookup yields CDR1 MNHEY and CDR2 SVGAGI. The CDR3 has 13 residues. The CDR3: CASSYSSGNTIYF. DNA of the CDR3: TGTGCCAGCAGTTACTCGTCTGGAAACACCATATATTTT.

The genes are TRBV5-1 and TRBJ1-6, with D unclear. Trimming shortened V by 0 bases and J by 7 bases, and 8 bases separated the two germline ends. The CDR3 spans 14 residues. From germline, CDR1 is SGHRS and CDR2 YFSETQ. CDR3 in DNA: TGCGCCAGCAGCTTGGTGGGTTCAAATTCACCCCTCCACTTT. This codes for CASSLVGSNSPLHF.

The V gene is TRBV10-2, the J gene TRBJ1-1; possible D gene TRBD1, 5 bases. V lost 2 bases and J lost 2, with 12 bases in between. The germline V gene encodes CDR1 WSHSY and CDR2 SAAADI. The CDR3 covers 15 residues. The CDR3 coding sequence is TGCGCCAGCAGTGAGGGAGGGGTCCGCAACACTGAAGCTTTCTTT. Its protein product is CASSEGGVRNTEAFF.

This chain connects TRBV5-8 to TRBJ2-5; D call uncertain. Between the trimmed V and J ends, which lost 2 bases and 1 base, there was a span of 0 bases. Germline CDR1 is SGHTS and CDR2 is YDEGEE. The CDR3 totals 11 residues. CDR3 loop: CASSFQETQYF. CDR3 nucleotide sequence: TGTGCCAGCAGCTTCCAAGAGACCCAGTACTTC.

The chain is built from TRBV6-6 and TRBJ1-1, with a weak D call TRBD1 (5 bases). The germline V gene encodes CDR1 MNHNY and CDR2 SVGAGI (reference sequence). The germline V and J ends were trimmed by 5 bases and 2 bases, with 15 bases remaining between them. The CDR3 consists of 15 residues. CDR3 sequence reads: CASSPPNGGNTEAFF. DNA of the CDR3: TGTGCCAGCAGTCCCCCTAATGGGGGTAACACTGAAGCTTTCTTT.

The chain has TRBV7-3 and TRBJ2-1; 10 bases line up with TRBD2. J was trimmed by 7 bases and V by 5 bases; bases with no gene match: 8. The CDR3 is made up of 15 amino acids. Per the germline V gene, CDR1 is SGHTA and CDR2 is FQGTGA. CDR3 region: CASSIASGSWNEQFF. The CDR3 DNA reads TGTGCCAGCAGCATCGCTAGCGGGAGTTGGAATGAGCAGTTCTTC. The variable domain in full, completed from reference TRBV7-3 and TRBJ2-1, reads GAGVSQTPSNKVTEKGKYVELRCDPISGHTALYWYRQSLGQGPEFLIYFQGTGAADDSGLPNDRFFAVRPEGSVSTLKIQRTERGDSAVYLCASSIASGSWNEQFFGPGTRLTVL.